This entry features one T cell receptor (beta chain) sequence. The record originates from a study of blood T cell repertoires in COVID-19. Trimming cost V 6 bases and J 7 bases; bases outside gene matches: 7. From germline, CDR1 is MNHEY and CDR2 SVGAGI. The length of the CDR3 is 14 residues. Method: immunoSEQ multiplex PCR; TCRdb's copy keeps in-frame clones and lacks some. The sample lists over 150,000 clones, roughly 88% occurring once. Seattle cases were enrolled at active infection and followed longitudinally. The source of this sequence is a man between 60 and 75 years old with COVID-19, enrolled during active disease. The rearrangement joins TRBV6-5 to TRBJ2-2; TRBD1 agrees at 8 bases. The sequencing input was peripheral blood. This CDR3 reads CASRKDRGFGELFF. The CDR3 coding sequence is TGTGCCAGCAGGAAAGACAGGGGTTTCGGGGAGCTGTTTTTT.